This TCR beta chain was sequenced for a study of OX40 agonist ivuxolimab in advanced cancers. Study at large: Of the participants, approximately 40% had some prior anti-PD-1, anti-PD-L1 or anti-CTLA-4 therapy, which was allowed. Three patients responded partially, comprising one with hepatocellular carcinoma and two with cutaneous melanoma. Points from the study as a whole: Certain nonresponders likewise exhibited a low normalized T-cell clonal expansion.

On this clone: Its antigen is unknown.

Samples were taken at baseline and on day 1 of cycles 4 and 7. Profiled with immunoSEQ multiplex PCR; TCRdb holds only in-frame clones, not every one. The sample has around 85,000 clones; about 90% are singletons. CDR3 length equals 11 residues. Between the trimmed V and J ends, which lost 6 bases and 3 bases, there was a span of 4 bases. CDR1 is LNHDA and CDR2 is SQIVND in the germline V gene (reference sequence). Material: CD4+ or CD8+ T cells sorted from blood, obtained in a trial of the OX40 agonist ivuxolimab. The chain employs TRBV19 and TRBJ2-3; D gene ambiguous. This sequence originates from an adult with an advanced solid tumor such as melanoma, head and neck, liver or kidney cancer. The DNA of the CDR3 is TGTGCCAGTAGCCTGACAGATACGCAGTATTTT. It is translated as CASSLTDTQYF. Full variable domain (rest looked up from reference TRBV19 and TRBJ2-3): DGGITQSPKYLFRKEGQNVTLSCEQNLNHDAMYWYRQDPGQGLRLIYYSQIVNDFQKGDIAEGYSVSREKKESFPLTVTSAQKNPTAFYLCASSLTDTQYFGPGTRLTVL.